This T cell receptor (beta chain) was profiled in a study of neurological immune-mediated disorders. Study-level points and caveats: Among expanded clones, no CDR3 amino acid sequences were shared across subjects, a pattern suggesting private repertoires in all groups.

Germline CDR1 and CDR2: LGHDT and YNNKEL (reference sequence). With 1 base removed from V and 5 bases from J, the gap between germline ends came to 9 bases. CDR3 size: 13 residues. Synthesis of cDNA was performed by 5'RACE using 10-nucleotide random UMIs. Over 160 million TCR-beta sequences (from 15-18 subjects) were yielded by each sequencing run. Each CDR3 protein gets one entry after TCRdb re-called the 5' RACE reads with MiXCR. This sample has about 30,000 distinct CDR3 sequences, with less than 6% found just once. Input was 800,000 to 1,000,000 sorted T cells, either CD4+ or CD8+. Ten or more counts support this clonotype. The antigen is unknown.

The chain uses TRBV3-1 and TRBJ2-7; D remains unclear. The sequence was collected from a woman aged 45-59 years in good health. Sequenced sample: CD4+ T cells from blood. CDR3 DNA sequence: TGTGCCAGCAGCCAAGTAAGGTTCGACGAGCAGTACTTC. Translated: CASSQVRFDEQYF.